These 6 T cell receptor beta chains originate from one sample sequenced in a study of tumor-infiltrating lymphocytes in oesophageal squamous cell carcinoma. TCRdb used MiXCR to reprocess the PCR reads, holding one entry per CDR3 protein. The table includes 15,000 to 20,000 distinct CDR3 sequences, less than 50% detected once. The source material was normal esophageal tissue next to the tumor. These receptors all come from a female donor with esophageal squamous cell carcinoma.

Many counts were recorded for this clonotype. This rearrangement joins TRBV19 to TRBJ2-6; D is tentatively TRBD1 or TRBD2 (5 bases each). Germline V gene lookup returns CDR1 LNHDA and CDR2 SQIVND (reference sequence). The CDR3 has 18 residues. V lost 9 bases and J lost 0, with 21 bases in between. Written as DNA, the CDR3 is TGTGCCAGCACTCCCCGGGACGTCTTATTCTCTGGGGCCAACGTCCTGACTTTC. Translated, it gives CASTPRDVLFSGANVLTF.

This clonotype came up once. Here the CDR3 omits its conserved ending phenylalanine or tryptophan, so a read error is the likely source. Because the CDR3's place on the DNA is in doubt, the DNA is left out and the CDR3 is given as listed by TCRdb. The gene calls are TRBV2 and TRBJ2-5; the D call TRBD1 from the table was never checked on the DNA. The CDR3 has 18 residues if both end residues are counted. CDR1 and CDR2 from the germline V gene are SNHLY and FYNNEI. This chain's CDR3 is CASRGQGGGANYGYTFGS.

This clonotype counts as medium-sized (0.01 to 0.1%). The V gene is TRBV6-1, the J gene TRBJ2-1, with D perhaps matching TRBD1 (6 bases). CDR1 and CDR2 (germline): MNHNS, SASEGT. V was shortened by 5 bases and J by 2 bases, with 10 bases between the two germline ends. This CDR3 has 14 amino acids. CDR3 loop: CASSLGGAYNEQFF. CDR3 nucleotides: TGTGCCAGCAGTCTAGGGGGAGCCTACAATGAGCAGTTCTTC.

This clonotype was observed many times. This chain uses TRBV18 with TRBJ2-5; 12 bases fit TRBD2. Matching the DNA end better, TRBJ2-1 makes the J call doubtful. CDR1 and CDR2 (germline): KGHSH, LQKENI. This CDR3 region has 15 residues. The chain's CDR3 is CASSPTSGSGNEQFF. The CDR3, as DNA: TGTGCCAGCTCACCGACTAGCGGGAGTGGGAATGAGCAGTTCTTC.

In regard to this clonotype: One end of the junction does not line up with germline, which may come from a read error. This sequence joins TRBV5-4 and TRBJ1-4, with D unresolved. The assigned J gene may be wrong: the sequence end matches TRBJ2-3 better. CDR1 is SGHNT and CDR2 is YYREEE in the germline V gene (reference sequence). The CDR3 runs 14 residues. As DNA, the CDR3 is TGTGCCAGCAGCTTAATACAGAGCACAGTTACGCAGTATTTT. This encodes CASSLIQSTVTQYF.

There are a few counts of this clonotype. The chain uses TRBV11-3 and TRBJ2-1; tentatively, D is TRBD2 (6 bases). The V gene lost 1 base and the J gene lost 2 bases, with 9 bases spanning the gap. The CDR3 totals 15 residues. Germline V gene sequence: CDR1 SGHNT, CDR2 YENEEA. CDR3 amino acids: CASSLGTMAYNEQFF. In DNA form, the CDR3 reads TGTGCCAGCAGCTTAGGGACTATGGCCTACAATGAGCAGTTCTTC.